This T cell receptor beta chain stems from a study of OX40 agonist ivuxolimab in advanced cancers. Turning to the study itself: Treatment of patients was with ivuxolimab, an agonistic anti-OX40 (CD134) antibody. Partial responses were recorded for three patients, including one with hepatocellular carcinoma and two with cutaneous melanoma. Males comprised around 78% of the group, whose mean age was approximately 61 years (range 23 to 79).

Study results and caveats: Relative to CD4+ cells, CD8+ T cells on average had more expanded clones.

Turning to this clone: Antigen: not known.

Sequencing used immunoSEQ multiplex PCR; TCRdb keeps in-frame clones, though not all of them. This table holds more than 70,000 clones, 89% found once. This CDR3 contains 15 residues. Germline V gives CDR1 SGHAT, CDR2 FQNNGV. V was pared by 2 bases and J by 0 bases, with 5 bases between. The TCR was taken from an adult with an advanced solid tumor such as melanoma, head and neck, liver or kidney cancer. V is TRBV11-2 and J is TRBJ1-6; no definite D call. The material sequenced was CD4+ or CD8+ T cells sorted from blood, taken in a trial of the OX40 agonist ivuxolimab. CDR3 nucleotide sequence: TGTGCCAGCAGCTTATTGAGCTCCTATAATTCACCCCTCCACTTT. Translation gives CASSLLSSYNSPLHF.